This TCR beta chain comes out of a study of T cell responses to AZD1222 COVID-19 vaccine. Study-wide points: Donor demographics were predominantly white British with a female majority; clonal diversity may be underestimated. Spike-specific TCR breadth and depth were elevated following two AZD1222 doses.

This CDR3 is 14 amino acids long. The germline gives CDR1 LGHDT, CDR2 YNNKEL (reference sequence). The V segment lost 3 bases and the J segment 2 bases; nucleotides outside the gene matches: 2. Clones were read by immunoSEQ multiplex PCR, and TCRdb kept only the in-frame ones, dropping some. The data hold 86,000 or so clones, with about 86% observed a single time. Details on this clone: Its antigen is not known.

This TCR derives from an adult who received the AZD1222 COVID-19 vaccine. This specimen was peripheral blood, taken 28 days after the second AZD1222 dose. The chain has TRBV3-1 (or the pseudogene TRBV3-2) and TRBJ2-7; 9 bases fit TRBD2. The CDR3 DNA reads TGTGCCAGCAGCCAGCGGGAGGGAGCCTACGAGCAGTACTTC. It specifies CASSQREGAYEQYF.